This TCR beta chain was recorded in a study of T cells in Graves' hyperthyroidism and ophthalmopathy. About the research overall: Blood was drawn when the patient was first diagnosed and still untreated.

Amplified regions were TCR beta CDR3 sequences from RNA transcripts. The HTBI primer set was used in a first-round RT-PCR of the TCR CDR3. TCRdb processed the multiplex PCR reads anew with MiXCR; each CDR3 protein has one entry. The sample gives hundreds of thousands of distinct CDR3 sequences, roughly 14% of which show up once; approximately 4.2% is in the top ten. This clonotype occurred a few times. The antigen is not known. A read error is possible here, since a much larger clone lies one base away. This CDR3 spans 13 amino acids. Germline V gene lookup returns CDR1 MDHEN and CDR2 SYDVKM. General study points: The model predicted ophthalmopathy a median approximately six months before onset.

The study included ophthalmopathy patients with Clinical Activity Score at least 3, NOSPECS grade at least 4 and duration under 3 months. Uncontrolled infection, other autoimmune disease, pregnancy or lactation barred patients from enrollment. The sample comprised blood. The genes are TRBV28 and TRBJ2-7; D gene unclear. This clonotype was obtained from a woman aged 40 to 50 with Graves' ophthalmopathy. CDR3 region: CASSFGVQYGQYF. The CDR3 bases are TGTGCCAGCAGTTTTGGGGTCCAGTACGGGCAGTACTTC.